The 6 T cell receptor beta chains below come from one sample, sequenced in a study of T cells in Graves' hyperthyroidism and ophthalmopathy. It was RNA transcripts that yielded the amplified TCR beta CDR3 regions. RT-PCR in the first round (using the HTBI primer set) targeted the TCR CDR3. TCRdb itself ran the multiplex PCR reads through MiXCR, one entry per CDR3 protein. The sample lists hundreds of thousands of distinct CDR3 sequences, roughly 17% seen once, with approximately 20% in the top ten. Sequenced sample: blood. Every receptor here comes from a woman aged 18 to 35 with Graves' hyperthyroidism.

This chain joins TRBV12-3 or TRBV12-4 and TRBJ1-6; 8 bases map to TRBD1. V lost 4 bases, J lost 7 bases, and 6 bases stayed unmatched. The CDR3 spans 15 residues. The CDR3 DNA reads TGTGCCAGCAGTTATCAGGGGGCAGGAAATTCACCCCTCCACTTT. It encodes CASSYQGAGNSPLHF.

This clonotype was observed a handful of times. This chain uses TRBV20-1 with TRBJ2-2, with D possibly being TRBD2 (7 bases). Germline V gene data show CDR1 as DFQATT and CDR2 as SNEGSKA (reference sequence). The CDR3 totals 14 residues. Trimming took 6 bases from V and 6 from J, leaving 17 bases between them. Written as DNA, the CDR3 is TGCAGTGCGGGGGCAGGGGAGGGTGCCGGGGAGCTGTTTTTT. Residues: CSAGAGEGAGELFF.

This clonotype was detected only a few times. The chain joins TRBV30 to TRBJ1-1; weak D call: TRBD1 (5 bases). Germline values: CDR1 GTSNPN, CDR2 SVGIG (reference sequence). V dropped 0 bases and J dropped 1 base, with 12 bases sitting between them. The CDR3 is 15 residues long. The chain's CDR3 is CAWSVWGSPNTEAFF. The CDR3 nucleotides are TGTGCCTGGAGTGTATGGGGCTCCCCGAACACTGAAGCTTTCTTT.

The chain recombines TRBV6-2 or TRBV6-3 with TRBJ1-5; 7 bases match TRBD1. J gave up 7 bases and V 6 bases, and 12 bases lay outside the gene matches. The CDR3 is 15 residues long. Germline loops: CDR1 MNHEY, CDR2 SVGEGT. The CDR3 sequence is CASRGDSRGYQPQHF. CDR3 coding DNA: TGTGCCAGCAGAGGGGACAGTCGAGGGTACCAGCCCCAGCATTTT.

This clonotype was seen a handful of times. The chain carries TRBV29-1 and TRBJ2-7; D might be TRBD2 (6 bases). The CDR3 contains 13 residues. Germline V CDR1 and CDR2: SQVTM, ANQGSEA. The ends were cut back, 6 bases at V and 3 bases at J, with 15 bases in the middle. CDR3 protein: CSVTTSPLYEQYF. DNA for the CDR3: TGCAGCGTCACGACTAGTCCCCTCTACGAGCAGTACTTC.

The table lists this clonotype with a count of one. The chain is built from TRBV29-1 and TRBJ2-7; a possible D gene is TRBD2 (6 bases). Germline lookup yields CDR1 SQVTM and CDR2 ANQGSEA. This CDR3 contains 13 residues. The V end lost 6 bases, the J end lost 0 bases, and 12 bases lay between the germline ends. CDR3 protein: CSVGAEGSYEQYF. CDR3 coding DNA: TGCAGCGTGGGAGCGGAGGGCTCCTACGAGCAGTACTTC.